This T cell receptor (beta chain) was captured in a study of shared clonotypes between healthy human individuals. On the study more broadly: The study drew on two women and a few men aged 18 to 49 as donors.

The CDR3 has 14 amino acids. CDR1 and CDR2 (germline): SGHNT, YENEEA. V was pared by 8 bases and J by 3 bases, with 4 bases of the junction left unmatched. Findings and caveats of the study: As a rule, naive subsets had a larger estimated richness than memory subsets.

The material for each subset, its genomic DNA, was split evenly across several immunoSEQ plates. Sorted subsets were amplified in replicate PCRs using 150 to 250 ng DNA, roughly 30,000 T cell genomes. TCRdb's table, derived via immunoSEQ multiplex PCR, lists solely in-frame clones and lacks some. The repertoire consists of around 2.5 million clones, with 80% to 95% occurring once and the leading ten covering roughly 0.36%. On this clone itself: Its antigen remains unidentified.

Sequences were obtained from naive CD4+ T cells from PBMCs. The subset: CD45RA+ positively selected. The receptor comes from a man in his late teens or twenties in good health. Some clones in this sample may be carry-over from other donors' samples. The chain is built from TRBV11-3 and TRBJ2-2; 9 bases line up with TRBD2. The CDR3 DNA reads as TGTGCCAGCCGGCGGGGGGGAGACACCGGGGAGCTGTTTTTT. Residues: CASRRGGDTGELFF.